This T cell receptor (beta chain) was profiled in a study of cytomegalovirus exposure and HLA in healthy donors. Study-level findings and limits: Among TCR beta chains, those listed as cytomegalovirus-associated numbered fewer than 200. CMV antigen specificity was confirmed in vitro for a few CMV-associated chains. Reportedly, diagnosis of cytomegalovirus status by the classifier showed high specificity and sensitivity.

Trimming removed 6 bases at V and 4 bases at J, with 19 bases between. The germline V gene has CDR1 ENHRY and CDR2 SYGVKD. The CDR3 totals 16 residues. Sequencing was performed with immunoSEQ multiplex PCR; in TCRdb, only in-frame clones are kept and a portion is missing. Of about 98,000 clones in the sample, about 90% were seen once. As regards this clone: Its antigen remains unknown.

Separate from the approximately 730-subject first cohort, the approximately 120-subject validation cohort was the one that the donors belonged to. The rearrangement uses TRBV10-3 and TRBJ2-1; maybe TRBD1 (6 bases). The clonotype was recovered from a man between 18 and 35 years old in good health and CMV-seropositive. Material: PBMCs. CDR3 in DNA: TGTGCCATCAGGGAACAACAGGGTGTTGGTTACAATGAGCAGTTCTTC. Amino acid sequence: CAIREQQGVGYNEQFF.